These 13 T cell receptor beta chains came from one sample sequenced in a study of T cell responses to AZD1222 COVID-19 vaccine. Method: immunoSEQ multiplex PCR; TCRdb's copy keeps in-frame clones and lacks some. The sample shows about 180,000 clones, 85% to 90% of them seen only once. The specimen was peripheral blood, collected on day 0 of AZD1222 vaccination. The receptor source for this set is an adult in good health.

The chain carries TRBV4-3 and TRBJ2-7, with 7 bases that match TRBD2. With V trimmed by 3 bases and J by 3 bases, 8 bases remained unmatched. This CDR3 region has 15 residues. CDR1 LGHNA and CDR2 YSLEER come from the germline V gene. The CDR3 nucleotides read TGCGCCAGCAGCCATTCCGCTAGCGGCTACTACGAGCAGTACTTC. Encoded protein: CASSHSASGYYEQYF.

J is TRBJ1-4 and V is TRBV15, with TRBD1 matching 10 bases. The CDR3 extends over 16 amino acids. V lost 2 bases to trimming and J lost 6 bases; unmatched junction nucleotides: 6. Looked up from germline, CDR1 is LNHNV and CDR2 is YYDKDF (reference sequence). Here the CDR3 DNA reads TGTGCCACCAGCAGATACGGGGGGACAGGGGATGAAAAACTGTTTTTT. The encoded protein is CATSRYGGTGDEKLFF.

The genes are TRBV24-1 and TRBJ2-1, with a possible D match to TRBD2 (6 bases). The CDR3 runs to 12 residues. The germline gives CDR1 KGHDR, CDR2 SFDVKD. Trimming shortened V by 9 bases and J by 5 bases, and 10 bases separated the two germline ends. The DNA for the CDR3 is TGTGCCACCGGGGGGTTGGACAATGAGCAGTTCTTC. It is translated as CATGGLDNEQFF.

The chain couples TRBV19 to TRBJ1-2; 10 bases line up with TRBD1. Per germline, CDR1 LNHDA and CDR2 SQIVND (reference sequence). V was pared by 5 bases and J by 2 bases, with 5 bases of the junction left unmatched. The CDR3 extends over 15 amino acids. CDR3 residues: CASSGPGQGNYGYTF. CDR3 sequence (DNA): TGTGCCAGTAGTGGACCGGGACAGGGGAACTATGGCTACACCTTC.

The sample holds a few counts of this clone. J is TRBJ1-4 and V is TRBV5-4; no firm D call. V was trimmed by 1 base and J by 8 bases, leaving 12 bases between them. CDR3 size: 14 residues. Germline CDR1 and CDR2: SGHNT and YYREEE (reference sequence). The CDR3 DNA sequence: TGTGCCAGCAGCTTGCCGGGAGAGGAGGAAAAACTGTTTTTT. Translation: CASSLPGEEEKLFF.

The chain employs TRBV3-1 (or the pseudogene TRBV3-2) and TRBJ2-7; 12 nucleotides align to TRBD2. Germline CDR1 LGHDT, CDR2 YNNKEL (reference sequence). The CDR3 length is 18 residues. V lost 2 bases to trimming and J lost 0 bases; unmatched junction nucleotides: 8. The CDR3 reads CASSQRTSGVTISYEQYV. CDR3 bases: TGTGCCAGCAGCCAACGGACTAGCGGGGTCACCATCTCCTACGAGCAGTACGTC.

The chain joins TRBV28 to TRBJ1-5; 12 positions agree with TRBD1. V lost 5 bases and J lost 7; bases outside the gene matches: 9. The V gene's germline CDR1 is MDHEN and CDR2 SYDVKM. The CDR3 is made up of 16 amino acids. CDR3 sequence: CASSPRDRGPWQPQHF. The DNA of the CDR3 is TGTGCCAGCAGTCCTAGGGACAGGGGGCCTTGGCAGCCCCAGCATTTT. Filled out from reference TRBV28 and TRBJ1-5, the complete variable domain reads DVKVTQSSRYLVKRTGEKVFLECVQDMDHENMFWYRQDPGLGLRLIYFSYDVKMKEKGDIPEGYSVSREKKERFSLILESASTNQTSMYLCASSPRDRGPWQPQHFGDGTRLSIL.

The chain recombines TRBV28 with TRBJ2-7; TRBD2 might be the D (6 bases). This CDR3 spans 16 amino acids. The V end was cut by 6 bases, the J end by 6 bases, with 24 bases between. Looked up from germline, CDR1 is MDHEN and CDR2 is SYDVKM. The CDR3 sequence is CASSRSGEVLNREQYF. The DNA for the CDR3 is TGTGCCAGCAGCCGTTCGGGGGAGGTCCTCAACCGCGAGCAGTACTTC.

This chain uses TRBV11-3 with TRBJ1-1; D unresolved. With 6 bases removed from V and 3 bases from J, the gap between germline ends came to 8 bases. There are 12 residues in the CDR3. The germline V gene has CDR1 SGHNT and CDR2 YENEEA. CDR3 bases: TGTGCCAGCAGTAAAGGAGACACTGAAGCTTTCTTT. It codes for CASSKGDTEAFF.

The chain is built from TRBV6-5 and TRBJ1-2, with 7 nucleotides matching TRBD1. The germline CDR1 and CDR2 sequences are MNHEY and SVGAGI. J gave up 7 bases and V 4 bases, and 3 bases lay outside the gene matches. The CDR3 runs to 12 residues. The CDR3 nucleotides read TGTGCCAGCAGTTTGACAGGGATTGGCTACACCTTC. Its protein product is CASSLTGIGYTF.

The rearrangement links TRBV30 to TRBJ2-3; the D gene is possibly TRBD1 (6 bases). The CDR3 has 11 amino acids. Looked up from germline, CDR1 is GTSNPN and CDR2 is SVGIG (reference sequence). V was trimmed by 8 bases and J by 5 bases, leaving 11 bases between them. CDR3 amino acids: CARKTGDTQYF. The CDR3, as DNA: TGTGCCAGGAAGACAGGAGATACGCAGTATTTT. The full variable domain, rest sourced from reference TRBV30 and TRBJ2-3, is SQTIHQWPATLVQPVGSPLSLECTVEGTSNPNLYWYRQAAGRGLQLLFYSVGIGQISSEVPQNLSASRPQDRQFILSSKKLLLSDSGFYLCARKTGDTQYFGPGTRLTVL.

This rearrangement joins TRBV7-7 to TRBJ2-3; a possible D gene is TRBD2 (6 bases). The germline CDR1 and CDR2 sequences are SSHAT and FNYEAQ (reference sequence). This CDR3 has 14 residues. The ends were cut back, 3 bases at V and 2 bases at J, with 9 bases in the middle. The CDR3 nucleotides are TGTGCCAGCAGCTTTGGAGGGATCACAGATACGCAGTATTTT. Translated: CASSFGGITDTQYF.

The CDR3: CASSPTGGHNSPLHF. The CDR3 coding sequence is TGTGCCAGCAGCCCGACTGGAGGGCACAATTCACCCCTCCACTTT. The V gene is TRBV5-6, the J gene TRBJ1-6; D ambiguous. V was cut by 4 bases and J by 7 bases, with 15 bases left in between. CDR1 SGHDT and CDR2 YYEEEE come from the germline V gene. The length of the CDR3 is 15 residues.